These 16 T cell receptor beta chains share one sample of origin, sequenced in a study of long-term antiretroviral therapy in people with HIV. Investigators performed immunoSEQ version v3.0 at survey level. The repertoire was sequenced with immunoSEQ multiplex PCR; TCRdb's copy has only in-frame clones and lacks some. The data contain around 20,000 clones, 80% of them singletons. The sequenced sample was unsorted PBMCs, obtained 2.9 years after starting antiretroviral therapy. The receptor source for this set is a woman aged 25 to 39 with HIV.

J is TRBJ1-2 and V is TRBV5-6, with TRBD1 matching over 8 bases. The V segment lost 6 bases and the J segment 4 bases; nucleotides outside the gene matches: 2. This CDR3 has 12 residues. CDR1 and CDR2 from the germline V gene are SGHDT and YYEEEE. The CDR3 is CASTDRGYGYTF. CDR3 nucleotides: TGTGCCAGCACCGACAGGGGCTATGGCTACACCTTC.

The gene calls are TRBV7-2 and TRBJ1-1; D unclear. The germline V gene encodes CDR1 SGHTA and CDR2 FQGNSA. The ends were cut back, 2 bases at V and 4 bases at J, with 8 bases in the middle. The CDR3 is made up of 13 amino acids. CDR3 DNA: TGTGCCAGCAGCTTACTGGCCACCACTGAAGCTTTCTTT. Translation: CASSLLATTEAFF.

This chain uses TRBV4-1 with TRBJ2-5, with D perhaps assigned TRBD1 or TRBD2 (6 bases each). CDR3 length equals 15 residues. The germline V gene encodes CDR1 MGHRA and CDR2 YSYEKL. V dropped 5 bases and J dropped 2 bases, with 15 bases sitting between them. CDR3 coding DNA: TGCGCCAGCAGCGTCCCGGGGGCAAAGCAAGAGACCCAGTACTTC. Its protein is CASSVPGAKQETQYF.

The gene calls are TRBV6-5 and TRBJ1-5; D remains ambiguous. The ends were cut back, 2 bases at V and 7 bases at J, with 9 bases in the middle. This CDR3 region has 13 residues. Germline CDR1 MNHEY, CDR2 SVGAGI. The DNA of the CDR3 is TGTGCCAGCAGTTACGACGGCTACCAGCCCCAGCATTTT. Residues: CASSYDGYQPQHF.

This sequence joins TRBV5-8 and TRBJ1-5; D call uncertain. Looked up from germline, CDR1 is SGHTS and CDR2 is YDEGEE. V gave up 3 bases and J gave up 3 bases, with 16 bases separating them. This CDR3 region has 16 residues. The CDR3 loop reads CASSYRRLADNQPQHF. CDR3 nucleotides: TGTGCCAGCAGCTACCGTCGGCTGGCAGACAATCAGCCCCAGCATTTT.

The chain links TRBV2 to TRBJ2-4, with 7 bases lining up with TRBD1. The CDR3 loop spans 14 amino acids. J was trimmed by 3 bases and V by 8 bases; bases with no gene match: 7. Germline V gives CDR1 SNHLY, CDR2 FYNNEI. CDR3: CASQDRAGKNIQYF. The CDR3 DNA sequence: TGTGCCAGCCAAGACAGGGCAGGCAAAAACATTCAGTACTTC.

The rearrangement links TRBV6-1 to TRBJ1-6, with 8 nucleotides matching TRBD1. CDR3 length: 17 amino acids. Germline V lookup: CDR1 MNHNS, CDR2 SASEGT. Trimming took 2 bases from V and 7 from J; bases not matched to a gene: 10. The CDR3 is CASSEPGQEYPNSPLHF. The DNA for the CDR3 is TGTGCCAGCAGTGAACCGGGACAGGAATACCCGAATTCACCCCTCCACTTT.

This clone was counted a few times. CDR3 residues: CASSSTGANYGYTF. CDR3 coding DNA: TGCGCCAGCAGCTCGACAGGGGCTAACTATGGCTACACCTTC. This chain uses TRBV5-1 with TRBJ1-2, with 8 bases that match TRBD1. CDR1 and CDR2 (germline): SGHRS, YFSETQ. CDR3 length: 14 residues. V lost 3 bases, J lost 0 bases, and 1 base stayed unmatched.

A few counts support this clone. The chain has TRBV14 and TRBJ2-4; D not resolved. V shed 4 bases and J shed 3 bases, with 10 bases lying between them. CDR3 size: 14 residues. Germline lookup yields CDR1 SGHDN and CDR2 FVKESK. The CDR3 is CASSRSFDKNIQYF. The CDR3 coding sequence is TGTGCCAGCAGCCGCTCTTTCGACAAAAACATTCAGTACTTC.

This clone has only a few counts. The rearrangement joins TRBV19 to TRBJ1-2, with TRBD1 identical over 8 bases. Germline CDR1 LNHDA, CDR2 SQIVND (reference sequence). The CDR3 loop spans 15 amino acids. After removal of 1 base from V and 6 bases from J, the junction contained 7 bases not matched to a gene. The CDR3 DNA reads TGTGCCAGTAGTATAGGTCCGACAGGGGCGAATGGCTACACCTTC. It is translated as CASSIGPTGANGYTF.

V usage is TRBV6-6 and J usage is TRBJ1-5; a weak D match, TRBD1 (6 bases). V lost 8 bases, J lost 4 bases, and 12 bases lay in between. The CDR3 covers 13 residues. CDR1 MNHNY and CDR2 SVGAGI come from the germline V gene (reference sequence). The CDR3 nucleotides are TGTGCCAGCCGGGCCCAGGGGAATCAGCCCCAGCATTTT. It translates to CASRAQGNQPQHF.

J is TRBJ2-7 and V is TRBV6-5, with D possibly being TRBD2 (5 bases). CDR3 length equals 13 residues. The V end was cut by 7 bases, the J end by 1 base, with 11 bases between. CDR1 is MNHEY, CDR2 SVGAGI, per germline. CDR3 amino acids: CASTNPGSYEQYF. CDR3 nucleotides: TGTGCCAGCACCAACCCGGGGTCCTACGAGCAGTACTTC.

The chain carries TRBV7-9 and TRBJ2-3, with 7 bases lining up with TRBD2. The junction had 5 bases not matched to a gene; V was cut back by 4 bases and J by 1 base. This CDR3 spans 15 amino acids. Germline V gene sequence: CDR1 SEHNR, CDR2 FQNEAQ (reference sequence). CDR3 DNA sequence: TGTGCCAGCAGCTCCGGGACTACCGGCACAGATACGCAGTATTTT. It specifies CASSSGTTGTDTQYF.

The rearrangement joins TRBV19 to TRBJ1-2; 10 nucleotides align to TRBD1. The germline V gene has CDR1 LNHDA and CDR2 SQIVND (reference sequence). With V trimmed by 7 bases and J by 8 bases, 7 bases remained unmatched. CDR3 length: 13 residues. In DNA, the CDR3 is TGTGCCAGTAAGACAGGGGGCGTCTTCGGCTACACCTTC. It translates to CASKTGGVFGYTF.

In the case of this clone: At one end, the junction sequence differs from germline, possibly due to a read error. V is TRBV5-4 and J is TRBJ1-2; 7 nucleotides match TRBD1. Per the germline V gene, CDR1 is SGHNT and CDR2 is YYREEE (reference sequence). The CDR3 runs to 13 residues. This CDR3 reads CASSLTGDIGYTF. For the CDR3, the DNA is TGCGCCAGCAGCTTAACAGGGGATATTGGCTACACCTTC. Full variable domain (remainder filled in from reference TRBV5-4 and TRBJ1-2): ETGVTQSPTHLIKTRGQQVTLRCSSQSGHNTVSWYQQALGQGPQFIFQYYREEENGRGNFPPRFSGLQFPNYSSELNVNALELDDSALYLCASSLTGDIGYTFGSGTRLTVV.

The chain couples TRBV13 to TRBJ2-7, with 7 bases aligning to TRBD1. The CDR3 is made up of 14 amino acids. Germline V lookup: CDR1 PRHDT, CDR2 FYEKMQ (reference sequence). J lost 4 bases, V lost 5 bases, and 8 bases had no gene match. The CDR3 reads CASSPRDRRYEQYF. The CDR3 DNA is TGTGCCAGCAGCCCCCGGGACAGAAGATACGAGCAGTACTTC.